This T cell receptor (beta chain) was found in a study of T cells after yellow fever vaccination. About the research overall: Fractions of limited cellularity were prepared by means of SMART-Seq v4 Ultra Low Input. Study-wide findings and caveats: By day 5 rather than day 15, the secondary response had peaked, though it was weaker.

TCRdb independently ran MiXCR on the 5' RACE reads; one entry per CDR3 protein. The sample lists a few hundred thousand distinct CDR3 sequences, approximately 10% seen once, with 3% to 4% in the top ten. This clonotype was observed a few times. What it binds is unknown. Unmatched junction bases numbered 2, after V lost 4 bases and J lost 0 bases. The CDR3 loop spans 15 amino acids. Germline CDR1 is LNHNV and CDR2 is YYDKDF (reference sequence). The chain employs TRBV15 and TRBJ2-4; 8 nucleotides agree with TRBD2. The input for sequencing was CD4+ T cells sorted from PBMCs, taken 5 days after the yellow fever booster vaccination. The source of this sequence is a man between 18 and 35 years old who received the YFV17D yellow fever vaccine. This chain's CDR3 is CATSIGGVAKNIQYF. Written as DNA, the CDR3 is TGTGCCACCAGCATCGGGGGGGTAGCCAAAAACATTCAGTACTTC.